This entry concerns a single T cell receptor (beta chain). The data are from a study of cytomegalovirus exposure and HLA in healthy donors. With 5 bases clipped from V and 2 bases from J, the junction kept 10 bases outside the gene matches. Germline-derived CDR1 and CDR2 are SGHTA and FQGTGA. The CDR3 loop spans 17 amino acids. Use of 60 Vbeta and 13 Jbeta primers characterized the PCR. Original processing methods: It was a later analysis that counted about 80 million unique TCR beta chains, of which roughly 11 million were shared. Clones were sequenced by immunoSEQ multiplex PCR, and TCRdb holds only the in-frame ones, with some missing. Clone size and V and J calls were adopted from that table, with D and trimming inferred from the DNA. This table holds fewer than 250,000 clones, around 77% found once.

The rearrangement links TRBV7-3 to TRBJ2-3, with TRBD2 matching 10 bases. Sequencing input: PBMCs. The TCR was taken from a woman younger than 30 in good health and CMV-seronegative. The chain's CDR3 is CASSRGSLAGATDTQYF. CDR3 DNA: TGTGCCAGCAGCCGCGGTAGCCTAGCGGGGGCCACAGATACGCAGTATTTT.